The present entry profiles one T cell receptor beta chain with its context. Trimming removed 3 bases from V and 0 bases from J; junction bases left unmatched: 11. Germline values: CDR1 LNHNV, CDR2 YYDKDF (reference sequence). There are 19 residues in the CDR3. In the original processing: How many nucleated cells were present was estimated from reference gene primer amplification. Produced via immunoSEQ multiplex PCR; TCRdb's table is partial and in-frame only. V and J calls and clone size are those listed in that table; D and trimming were worked out from the DNA. The sample shows 70,000 to 75,000 clones, 90% of them seen only once. The data were taken from a study of blood T cell repertoires in COVID-19. Study at large: Sources were T cells, B-cell-depleted T cells, or PBMCs; the material itself was cDNA or gDNA.

The chain is built from TRBV15 and TRBJ2-1, with TRBD2 matching 10 bases. This clonotype was sampled from a human donor in a cohort sampled during active COVID-19. The specimen was peripheral blood. In nucleotides, the CDR3 is TGTGCCACCAGCAGGATTAGACTAGCGGGTCACTTCTCCTACAATGAGCAGTTCTTC. Its translation is CATSRIRLAGHFSYNEQFF.